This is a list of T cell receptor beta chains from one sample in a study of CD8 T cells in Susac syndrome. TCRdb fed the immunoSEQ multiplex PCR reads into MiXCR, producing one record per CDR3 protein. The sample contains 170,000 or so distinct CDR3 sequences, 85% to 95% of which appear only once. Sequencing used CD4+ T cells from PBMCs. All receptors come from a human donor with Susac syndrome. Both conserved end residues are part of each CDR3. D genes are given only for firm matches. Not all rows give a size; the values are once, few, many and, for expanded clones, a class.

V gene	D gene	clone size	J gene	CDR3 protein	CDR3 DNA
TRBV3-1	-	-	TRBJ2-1	CASSQGQGSYNEQFF	TGTGCCAGCAGCCAAGGGCAGGGCTCCTACAATGAGCAGTTCTTC
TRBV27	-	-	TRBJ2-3	CASSWVIGGGPTDTQYF	TGTGCCAGCAGTTGGGTAATAGGGGGGGGGCCAACAGATACGCAGTATTTT
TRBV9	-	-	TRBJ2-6	CASSVGGSKANVLTF	TGTGCCAGCAGCGTAGGTGGCTCTAAGGCCAACGTCCTGACTTTC
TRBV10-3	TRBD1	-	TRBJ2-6	CAISRQGSGANVLTF	TGTGCCATCAGTAGACAGGGCTCTGGGGCCAACGTCCTGACTTTC
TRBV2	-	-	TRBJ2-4	CASSGGAYNIQYF	TGTGCCTCCTCAGGTGGGGCTTATAACATTCAGTACTTC
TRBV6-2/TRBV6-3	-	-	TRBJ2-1	CASGRGYYEQFF	TGTGCCAGCGGCAGGGGATACTATGAGCAGTTCTTC
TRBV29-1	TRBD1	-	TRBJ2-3	CSVDDRGTDTQYF	TGCAGCGTTGACGACAGGGGAACAGATACGCAGTATTTT
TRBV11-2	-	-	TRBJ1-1	CASSRQGYEAFF	TGTGCCAGCAGCCGGCAGGGTTATGAAGCTTTCTTT
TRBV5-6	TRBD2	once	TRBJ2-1	CASGAGGREQFF	TGTGCCAGCGGAGCGGGGGGGCGTGAGCAGTTCTTC
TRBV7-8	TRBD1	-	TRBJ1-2	CASSWGQNREGYTF	TGTGCCAGCAGCTGGGGACAGAACCGTGAGGGCTACACCTTC
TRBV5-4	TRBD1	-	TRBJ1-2	CASSSSGAGGYGYTF	TGTGCCAGCAGCTCGAGTGGGGCAGGGGGCTATGGCTACACCTTC
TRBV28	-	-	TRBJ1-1	CASSFGTSEAFF	TGTGCCAGCAGTTTTGGGACATCCGAAGCTTTCTTT
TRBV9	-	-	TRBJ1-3	CASSETAAEHSGNTIYF	TGTGCCAGCAGCGAGACAGCGGCCGAACACTCTGGAAACACCATATATTTT
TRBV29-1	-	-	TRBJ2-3	CSVTGSRAASTDTQYF	TGCAGCGTCACCGGGTCTAGGGCCGCTAGCACAGATACGCAGTATTTT
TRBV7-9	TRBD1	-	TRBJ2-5	CASTTNRGSKTQYF	TGTGCCAGCACCACCAACAGGGGTAGTAAGACCCAGTACTTC
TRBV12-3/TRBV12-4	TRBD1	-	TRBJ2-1	CASSLRGQGRNEQFF	TGTGCCAGCAGTTTAAGGGGACAGGGGCGGAATGAGCAGTTCTTC
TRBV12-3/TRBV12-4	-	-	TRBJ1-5	CASSLLEQPQHF	TGTGCCAGCAGTTTATTGGAACAGCCCCAGCATTTT
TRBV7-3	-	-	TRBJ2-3	CASSLGGRITDTQYF	TGTGCCAGCAGCTTAGGCGGCAGGATCACAGATACGCAGTATTTT
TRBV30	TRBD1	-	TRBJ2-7	CAWSRDRDEQYF	TGTGCCTGGAGTCGGGACAGGGACGAGCAGTACTTC
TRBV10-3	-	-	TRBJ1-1	CAIRGSLNTEAFF	TGTGCCATCAGGGGGTCCCTAAACACTGAAGCTTTCTTT
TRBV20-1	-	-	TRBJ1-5	CSARDSLRDPNSNQPQHF	TGCAGTGCTAGGGATTCCCTCCGGGATCCTAATAGCAATCAGCCCCAGCATTTT
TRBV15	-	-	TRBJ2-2	CATSRDGGAGELFF	TGTGCCACCAGCAGAGATGGGGGCGCCGGGGAGCTGTTTTTT
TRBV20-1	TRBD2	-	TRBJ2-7	CSASSGGGRGEQYF	TGCAGTGCTAGCAGCGGGGGGGGAAGGGGCGAGCAGTACTTC
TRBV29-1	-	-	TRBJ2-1	CSAQLEGSEQFF	TGCAGCGCCCAGCTTGAGGGAAGTGAGCAGTTCTTC
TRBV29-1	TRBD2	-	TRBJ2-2	CSFTSGGIAGGELFF	TGCAGCTTTACTAGCGGGGGGATTGCGGGCGGGGAGCTGTTTTTT
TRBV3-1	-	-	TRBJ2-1	CASSRQNNEQFF	TGTGCCAGCAGTCGACAGAACAATGAGCAGTTCTTC
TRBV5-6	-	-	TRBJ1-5	CASSLFAGGGGNQPQHF	TGTGCCAGCAGCTTGTTTGCCGGGGGAGGAGGCAATCAGCCCCAGCATTTT
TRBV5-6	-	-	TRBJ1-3	CASSFQRFSGNTIYF	TGTGCCAGCAGCTTTCAGAGATTCTCTGGAAACACCATATATTTT
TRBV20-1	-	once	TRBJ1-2	CSARSTTDYGYTF	TGCAGTGCTAGGTCGACCACGGACTATGGCTACACCTTC
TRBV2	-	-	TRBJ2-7	CASSPGLNTYEQYF	TGTGCCAGCAGTCCAGGTTTGAATACCTACGAGCAGTACTTC
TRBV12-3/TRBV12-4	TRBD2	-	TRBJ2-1	CASTPGTSGANEQFF	TGTGCCAGCACGCCCGGGACTAGCGGGGCAAATGAGCAGTTCTTC
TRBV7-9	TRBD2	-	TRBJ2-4	CASSSETSGGPLKNIQYF	TGTGCCAGCAGCTCTGAGACTAGCGGGGGACCCCTCAAAAACATTCAGTACTTC
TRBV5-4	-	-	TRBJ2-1	CASSSTPNWDYNEQFF	TGTGCCAGCAGCTCGACCCCCAACTGGGACTACAATGAGCAGTTCTTC
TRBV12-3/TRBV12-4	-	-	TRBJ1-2	CAIWQTENYGYTF	TGTGCCATTTGGCAGACAGAGAACTATGGCTACACCTTC
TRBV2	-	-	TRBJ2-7	CAGRELPVDEQYF	TGTGCCGGCCGAGAGCTGCCAGTGGACGAGCAGTACTTC
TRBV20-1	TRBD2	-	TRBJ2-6	CSARDSTSGGTSGANVLTF	TGCAGTGCTAGAGATTCAACTAGCGGGGGAACCTCTGGGGCCAACGTCCTGACTTTC
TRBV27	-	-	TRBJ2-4	CASSPATATKAKNIQYF	TGTGCCAGCAGTCCTGCGACCGCGACTAAAGCCAAAAACATTCAGTACTTC
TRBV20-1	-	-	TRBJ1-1	CSARRDTEAFF	TGCAGTGCTAGGAGGGACACTGAAGCTTTCTTT
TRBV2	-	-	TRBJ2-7	CASSEGRGNYEQYF	TGTGCCAGCAGTGAAGGGAGGGGAAACTACGAGCAGTACTTC
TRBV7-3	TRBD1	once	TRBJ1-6	CASSLRQGDGSPLHF	TGTGCCAGCAGCCTCCGACAGGGGGATGGTTCACCCCTCCACTTT
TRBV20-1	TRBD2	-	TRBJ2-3	CSARSHSGGADTQYF	TGCAGTGCTAGATCCCATAGCGGGGGAGCAGATACGCAGTATTTT
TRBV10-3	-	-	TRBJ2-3	CAISLGTDTQYF	TGTGCCATCAGTCTGGGAACAGATACGCAGTATTTT
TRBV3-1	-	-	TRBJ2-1	CASSLWGYEQFF	TGTGCCAGCAGCCTTTGGGGGTATGAGCAGTTCTTC
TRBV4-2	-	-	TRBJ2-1	CASSQERLPYNEQFF	TGTGCCAGCAGCCAAGAACGACTACCCTACAATGAGCAGTTCTTC
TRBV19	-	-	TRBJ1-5	CASSTGKGNQPQHF	TGTGCCAGTAGTACAGGGAAGGGCAATCAGCCCCAGCATTTT
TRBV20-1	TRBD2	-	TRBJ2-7	CSAPLAGASYEQYF	TGCAGTGCTCCCCTAGCGGGGGCCTCCTACGAGCAGTACTTC
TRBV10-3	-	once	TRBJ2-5	CAISESGPEQETQYF	TGTGCCATCAGTGAGTCAGGACCCGAACAAGAGACCCAGTACTTC
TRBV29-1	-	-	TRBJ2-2	CSVVGSIGTGELFF	TGCAGCGTTGTTGGTAGTATAGGCACCGGGGAGCTGTTTTTT